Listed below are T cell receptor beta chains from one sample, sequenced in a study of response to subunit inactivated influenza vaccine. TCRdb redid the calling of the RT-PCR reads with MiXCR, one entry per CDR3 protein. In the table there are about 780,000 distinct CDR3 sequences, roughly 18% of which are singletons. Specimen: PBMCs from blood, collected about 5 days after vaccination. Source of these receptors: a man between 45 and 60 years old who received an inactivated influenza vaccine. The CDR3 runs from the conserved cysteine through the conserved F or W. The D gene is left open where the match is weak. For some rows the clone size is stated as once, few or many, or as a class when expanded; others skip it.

cdr3_aa: CASVRDNQETQYF
cdr3_nt: TGCGCCAGCGTCCGGGACAATCAAGAGACCCAGTACTTC
clone_size: few
d_call: -
j_call: TRBJ2-5
v_call: TRBV5-1

cdr3_aa: CASILGNEQFF
cdr3_nt: TGTGCCAGCATCTTGGGGAATGAGCAGTTCTTC
clone_size: -
d_call: -
j_call: TRBJ2-1
v_call: TRBV12-3/TRBV12-4

cdr3_aa: CSAAGQAYGYTF
cdr3_nt: TGCAGTGCCGCTGGACAGGCTTATGGCTACACCTTC
clone_size: few
d_call: TRBD1
j_call: TRBJ1-2
v_call: TRBV20-1

cdr3_aa: CASSLGMAGTEAFF
cdr3_nt: TGCGCCAGCAGCTTAGGGATGGCGGGCACTGAAGCTTTCTTT
clone_size: -
d_call: -
j_call: TRBJ1-1
v_call: TRBV5-1

cdr3_aa: CSVGGAPNEKLFF
cdr3_nt: TGCAGCGTTGGTGGGGCTCCAAATGAAAAACTGTTTTTT
clone_size: many
d_call: -
j_call: TRBJ1-4
v_call: TRBV29-1

cdr3_aa: CATSVGTGHNQPQHF
cdr3_nt: TGTGCCACCAGTGTGGGGACAGGGCACAATCAGCCCCAGCATTTT
clone_size: few
d_call: TRBD1
j_call: TRBJ1-5
v_call: TRBV24-1

cdr3_aa: CASSPDGEVYEQYF
cdr3_nt: TGCGCCAGCAGCCCGGACGGAGAGGTCTACGAGCAGTACTTC
clone_size: -
d_call: -
j_call: TRBJ2-7
v_call: TRBV5-1

cdr3_aa: CATEGQGSNQPQHF
cdr3_nt: TGTGCCACGGAAGGACAGGGAAGCAATCAGCCCCAGCATTTT
clone_size: few
d_call: TRBD1
j_call: TRBJ1-5
v_call: TRBV10-3

cdr3_aa: CASSLAGSTPLFF
cdr3_nt: TGTGCCAGCAGCTTAGCGGGGTCTACGCCATTGTTTTTT
clone_size: -
d_call: -
j_call: TRBJ2-2
v_call: TRBV7-6

cdr3_aa: CASSDTITGELFF
cdr3_nt: TGCGCCAGCAGCGACACTATCACCGGGGAGCTGTTTTTT
clone_size: -
d_call: -
j_call: TRBJ2-2
v_call: TRBV4-1

cdr3_aa: CASSYSRDGYTF
cdr3_nt: TGTGCCAGCAGTTATTCTCGGGATGGCTACACCTTC
clone_size: few
d_call: -
j_call: TRBJ1-2
v_call: TRBV6-2/TRBV6-3

cdr3_aa: CATGTGGTGELFF
cdr3_nt: TGTGCCACCGGGACAGGGGGAACCGGGGAGCTGTTTTTT
clone_size: -
d_call: TRBD1
j_call: TRBJ2-2
v_call: TRBV15

cdr3_aa: CASSPSRLAGGSKNIQYF
cdr3_nt: TGTGCCAGCAGTCCTTCGCGTTTAGCGGGGGGTTCCAAAAACATTCAGTACTTC
clone_size: -
d_call: TRBD2
j_call: TRBJ2-4
v_call: TRBV6-1

cdr3_aa: CASSFSNRGTGELFF
cdr3_nt: TGTGCCAGCAGTTTTTCGAACAGGGGTACCGGGGAGCTGTTTTTT
clone_size: -
d_call: TRBD1
j_call: TRBJ2-2
v_call: TRBV12-3/TRBV12-4

cdr3_aa: CSVEEGVGTDTQYF
cdr3_nt: TGCAGCGTTGAAGAGGGGGTGGGCACAGATACGCAGTATTTT
clone_size: few
d_call: -
j_call: TRBJ2-3
v_call: TRBV29-1

cdr3_aa: CASSRTGAPYF
cdr3_nt: TGTGCCAGCAGTCGTACAGGGGCTCCTTACTTC
clone_size: -
d_call: TRBD1
j_call: TRBJ2-5
v_call: TRBV12-3/TRBV12-4

cdr3_aa: CASSARGQGPYGYTF
cdr3_nt: TGTGCCAGCAGCGCCCGAGGTCAGGGGCCCTATGGCTACACCTTC
clone_size: few
d_call: -
j_call: TRBJ1-2
v_call: TRBV7-2

cdr3_aa: CASSVGDTDTQYF
cdr3_nt: TGTGCCAGCAGCGTGGGGGACACAGATACGCAGTATTTT
clone_size: many
d_call: -
j_call: TRBJ2-3
v_call: TRBV9

cdr3_aa: CSLWGNTNYGYTF
cdr3_nt: TGCAGCCTTTGGGGAAATACTAACTATGGCTACACCTTC
clone_size: -
d_call: -
j_call: TRBJ1-2
v_call: TRBV20-1

cdr3_aa: CASSLGQPGDEQFF
cdr3_nt: TGCGCCAGCAGCTTGGGACAGCCTGGGGATGAGCAGTTCTTC
clone_size: -
d_call: -
j_call: TRBJ2-1
v_call: TRBV5-1

cdr3_aa: CASSLTGTSGRAPYNEQFF
cdr3_nt: TGTGCCAGCAGTTTAACCGGGACTAGCGGGAGGGCCCCCTACAATGAGCAGTTCTTC
clone_size: few
d_call: TRBD2
j_call: TRBJ2-1
v_call: TRBV6-5

cdr3_aa: CASNPRTGNTDTQYF
cdr3_nt: TGTGCCAGCAATCCAAGGACGGGAAACACAGATACGCAGTATTTT
clone_size: -
d_call: -
j_call: TRBJ2-3
v_call: TRBV6-1

cdr3_aa: CSARPVVRADKSYAFF
cdr3_nt: TGCAGTGCTAGGCCCGTTGTCCGCGCGGACAAATCCTATGCTTTCTTT
clone_size: few
d_call: -
j_call: TRBJ1-1
v_call: TRBV20-1

cdr3_aa: CASSLLADRMNTEAFF
cdr3_nt: TGTGCCAGCAGTTTACTCGCCGACAGGATGAACACTGAAGCTTTCTTT
clone_size: few
d_call: -
j_call: TRBJ1-1
v_call: TRBV27

cdr3_aa: CASAGLDVEYTQYF
cdr3_nt: TGTGCCAGCGCGGGTCTGGATGTTGAGTATACGCAGTATTTT
clone_size: -
d_call: -
j_call: TRBJ2-3
v_call: TRBV7-9

cdr3_aa: CASSLVGMREQFF
cdr3_nt: TGTGCCAGCAGCTTAGTCGGGATGCGGGAGCAGTTCTTC
clone_size: -
d_call: -
j_call: TRBJ2-1
v_call: TRBV11-2

cdr3_aa: CASSWGHTYEQYF
cdr3_nt: TGTGCCAGCAGCTGGGGACATACCTACGAGCAGTACTTC
clone_size: -
d_call: -
j_call: TRBJ2-7
v_call: TRBV5-6

cdr3_aa: CANPTPGHENTEAFF
cdr3_nt: TGTGCCAACCCTACACCCGGACACGAGAACACTGAAGCTTTCTTT
clone_size: -
d_call: -
j_call: TRBJ1-1
v_call: TRBV2

cdr3_aa: CASSYLDSLNQPQHF
cdr3_nt: TGTGCCAGCAGTTACCTGGACAGCCTTAATCAGCCCCAGCATTTT
clone_size: -
d_call: -
j_call: TRBJ1-5
v_call: TRBV6-2/TRBV6-3